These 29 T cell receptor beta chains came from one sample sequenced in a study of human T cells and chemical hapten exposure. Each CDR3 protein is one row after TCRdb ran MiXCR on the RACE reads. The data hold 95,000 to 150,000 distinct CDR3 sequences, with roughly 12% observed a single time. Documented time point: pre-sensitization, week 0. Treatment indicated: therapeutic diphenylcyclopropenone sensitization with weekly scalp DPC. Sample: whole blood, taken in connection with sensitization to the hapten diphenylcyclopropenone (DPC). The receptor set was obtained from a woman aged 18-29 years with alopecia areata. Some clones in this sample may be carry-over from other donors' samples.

The DNA of the CDR3 is TGTGCCAGCAGCGTAAGGAACACCATATATTTT. Its translation: CASSVRNTIYF. The chain uses TRBV9 and TRBJ1-3; unclear D gene. This CDR3 region has 11 residues. The germline V and J ends were trimmed by 1 base and 7 bases, with 3 bases remaining between them. Germline CDR1 reads SGDLS; CDR2 reads YYNGEE.

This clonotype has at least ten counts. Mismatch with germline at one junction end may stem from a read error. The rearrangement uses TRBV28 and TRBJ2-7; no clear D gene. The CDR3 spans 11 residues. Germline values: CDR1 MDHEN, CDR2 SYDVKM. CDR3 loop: CASSTQYLPSF. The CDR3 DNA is TGTGCCAGCAGTACACAGTACCTACCCTCCTTC.

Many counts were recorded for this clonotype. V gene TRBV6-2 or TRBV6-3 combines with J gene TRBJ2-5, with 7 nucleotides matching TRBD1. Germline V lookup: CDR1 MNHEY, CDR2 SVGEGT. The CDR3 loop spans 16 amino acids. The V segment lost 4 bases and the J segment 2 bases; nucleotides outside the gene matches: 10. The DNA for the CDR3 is TGTGCCAGCAGTTCTCTGGGGGACAGACATCAAGAGACCCAGTACTTC. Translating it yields CASSSLGDRHQETQYF.

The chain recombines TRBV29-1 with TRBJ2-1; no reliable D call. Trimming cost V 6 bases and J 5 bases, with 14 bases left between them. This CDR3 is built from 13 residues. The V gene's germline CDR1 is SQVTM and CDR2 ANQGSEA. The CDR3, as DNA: TGCAGCGTCGCCAAGGGTTTGGACAATGAGCAGTTCTTC. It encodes CSVAKGLDNEQFF.

CDR3 region: CASSFVDSYGYTF. CDR3 bases: TGTGCCAGCAGTTTCGTGGACAGCTATGGCTACACCTTC. V gene TRBV12-3 or TRBV12-4 combines with J gene TRBJ1-2; perhaps TRBD1 as D (6 bases). The CDR3 consists of 13 residues. V lost 3 bases and J 4 bases, leaving 9 bases between the germline ends.

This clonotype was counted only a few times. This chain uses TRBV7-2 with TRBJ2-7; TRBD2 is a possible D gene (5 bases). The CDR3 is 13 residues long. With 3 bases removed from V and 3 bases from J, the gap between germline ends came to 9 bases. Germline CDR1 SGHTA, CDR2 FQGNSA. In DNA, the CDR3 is TGTGCCAGCAGCTTCGTAGGGAGCTACGAGCAGTACTTC. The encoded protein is CASSFVGSYEQYF.

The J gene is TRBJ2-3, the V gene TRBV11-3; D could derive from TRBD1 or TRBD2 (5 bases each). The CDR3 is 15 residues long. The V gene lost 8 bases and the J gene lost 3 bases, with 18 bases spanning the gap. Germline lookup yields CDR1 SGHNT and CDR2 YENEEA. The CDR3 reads CASSLGGTWTDTQYF. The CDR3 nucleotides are TGTGCCAGCTCGTTAGGTGGGACGTGGACAGATACGCAGTATTTT.

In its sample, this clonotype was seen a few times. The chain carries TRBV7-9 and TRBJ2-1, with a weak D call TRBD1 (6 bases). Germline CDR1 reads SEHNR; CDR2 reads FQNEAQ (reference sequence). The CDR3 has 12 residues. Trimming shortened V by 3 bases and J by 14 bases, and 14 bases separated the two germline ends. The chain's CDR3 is CASSFVQGLEFF. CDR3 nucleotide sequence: TGTGCCAGCAGCTTTGTTCAGGGGTTGGAGTTCTTC.

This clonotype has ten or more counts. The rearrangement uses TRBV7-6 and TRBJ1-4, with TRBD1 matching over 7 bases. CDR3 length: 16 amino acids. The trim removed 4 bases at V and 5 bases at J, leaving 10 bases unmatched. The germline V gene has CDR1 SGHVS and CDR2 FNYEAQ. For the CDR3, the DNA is TGTGCCAGCAGCTCTTCATACAGGGGCCGCAATGAAAAACTGTTTTTT. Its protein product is CASSSSYRGRNEKLFF.

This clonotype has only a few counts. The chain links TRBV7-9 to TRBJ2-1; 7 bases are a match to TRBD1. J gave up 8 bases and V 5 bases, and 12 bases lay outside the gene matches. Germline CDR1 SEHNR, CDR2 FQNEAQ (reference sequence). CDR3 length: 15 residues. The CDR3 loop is CASSPWQGDSDEQFF. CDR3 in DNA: TGTGCCAGCAGCCCCTGGCAGGGGGATTCGGATGAGCAGTTCTTC.

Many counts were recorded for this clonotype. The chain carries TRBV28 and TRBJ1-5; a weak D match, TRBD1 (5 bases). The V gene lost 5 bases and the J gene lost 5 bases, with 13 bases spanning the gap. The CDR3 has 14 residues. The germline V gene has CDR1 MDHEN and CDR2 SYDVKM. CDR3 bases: TGTGCCAGCAGTGGACGGGGCCCCGATCAGCCCCAGCATTTT. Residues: CASSGRGPDQPQHF. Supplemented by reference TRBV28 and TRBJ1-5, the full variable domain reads DVKVTQSSRYLVKRTGEKVFLECVQDMDHENMFWYRQDPGLGLRLIYFSYDVKMKEKGDIPEGYSVSREKKERFSLILESASTNQTSMYLCASSGRGPDQPQHFGDGTRLSIL.

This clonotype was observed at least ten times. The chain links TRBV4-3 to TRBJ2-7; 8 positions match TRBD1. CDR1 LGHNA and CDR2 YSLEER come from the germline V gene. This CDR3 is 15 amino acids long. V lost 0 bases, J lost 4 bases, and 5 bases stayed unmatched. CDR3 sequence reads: CASSQDGQGIYEQYF. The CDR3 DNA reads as TGCGCCAGCAGCCAAGATGGACAGGGAATTTACGAGCAGTACTTC.

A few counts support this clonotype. CDR3 protein: CSARDFYEQYF. CDR3 DNA sequence: TGCAGTGCTAGGGACTTCTACGAGCAGTACTTC. This chain uses TRBV20-1 with TRBJ2-7; TRBD2 might be the D (5 bases). With 3 bases removed from V and 3 bases from J, the gap between germline ends came to 6 bases. Germline V gives CDR1 DFQATT, CDR2 SNEGSKA (reference sequence). CDR3 size: 11 residues.

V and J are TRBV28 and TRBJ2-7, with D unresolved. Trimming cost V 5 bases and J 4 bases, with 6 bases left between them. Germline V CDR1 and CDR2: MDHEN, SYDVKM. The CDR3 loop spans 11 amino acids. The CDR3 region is CASSHGYEQYF. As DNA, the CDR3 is TGTGCCAGCAGTCACGGGTACGAGCAGTACTTC.

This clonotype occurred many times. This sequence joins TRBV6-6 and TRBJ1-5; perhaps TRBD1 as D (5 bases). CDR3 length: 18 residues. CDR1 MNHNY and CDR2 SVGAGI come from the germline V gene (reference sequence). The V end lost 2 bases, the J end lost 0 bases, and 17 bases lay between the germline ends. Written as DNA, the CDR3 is TGTGCCAGCAGTTACACACAGGCCCAGAGGGGTAGCAATCAGCCCCAGCATTTT. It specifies CASSYTQAQRGSNQPQHF.

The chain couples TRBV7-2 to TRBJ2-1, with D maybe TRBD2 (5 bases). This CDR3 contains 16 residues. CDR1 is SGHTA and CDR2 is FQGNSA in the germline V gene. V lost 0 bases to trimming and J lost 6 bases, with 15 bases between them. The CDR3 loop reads CASSLAPGLRANEQFF. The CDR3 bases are TGTGCCAGCAGCTTAGCTCCGGGATTGAGGGCCAATGAGCAGTTCTTC. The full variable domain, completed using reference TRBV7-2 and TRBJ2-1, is GAGVSQSPSNKVTEKGKDVELRCDPISGHTALYWYRQSLGQGLEFLIYFQGNSAPDKSGLPSDRFSAERTGGSVSTLTIQRTQQEDSAVYLCASSLAPGLRANEQFFGPGTRLTVL.

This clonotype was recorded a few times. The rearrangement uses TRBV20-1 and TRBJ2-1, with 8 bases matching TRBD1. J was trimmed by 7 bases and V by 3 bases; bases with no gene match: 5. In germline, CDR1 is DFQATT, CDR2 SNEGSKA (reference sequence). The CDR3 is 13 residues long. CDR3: CSASQGAMNEQFF. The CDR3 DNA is TGCAGTGCTAGTCAGGGGGCGATGAATGAGCAGTTCTTC.

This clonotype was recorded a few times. The CDR3 bases are TGTGCCAGCAGTGAAAGGGGGCTGGATACGCAGTATTTT. The encoded protein is CASSERGLDTQYF. J is TRBJ2-3 and V is TRBV2; TRBD1 matches 7 bases. Losses at the gene ends were 2 bases for V and 6 bases for J; bases not matched to a gene: 2. CDR1 and CDR2 (germline): SNHLY, FYNNEI. The CDR3 spans 13 residues.

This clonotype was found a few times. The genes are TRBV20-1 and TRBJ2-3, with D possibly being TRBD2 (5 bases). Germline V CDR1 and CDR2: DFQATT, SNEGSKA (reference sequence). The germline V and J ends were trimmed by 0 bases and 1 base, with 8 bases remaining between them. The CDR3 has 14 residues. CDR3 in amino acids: CSARDPRGTDTQYF. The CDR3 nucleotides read TGCAGTGCTAGAGACCCGAGGGGCACAGATACGCAGTATTTT.

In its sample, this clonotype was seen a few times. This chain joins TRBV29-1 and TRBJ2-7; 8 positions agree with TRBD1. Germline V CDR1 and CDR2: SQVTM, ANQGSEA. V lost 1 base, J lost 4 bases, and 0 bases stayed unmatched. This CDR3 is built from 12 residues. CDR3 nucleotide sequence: TGCAGCGTTGAAGGGACAGGGTACGAGCAGTACTTC. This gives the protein CSVEGTGYEQYF.

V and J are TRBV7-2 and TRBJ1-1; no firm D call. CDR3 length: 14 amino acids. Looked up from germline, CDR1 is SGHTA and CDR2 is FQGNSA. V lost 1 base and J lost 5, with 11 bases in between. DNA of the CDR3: TGTGCCAGCAGCTTAGAAGAACGGGAAACTGAAGCTTTCTTT. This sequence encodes CASSLEERETEAFF.

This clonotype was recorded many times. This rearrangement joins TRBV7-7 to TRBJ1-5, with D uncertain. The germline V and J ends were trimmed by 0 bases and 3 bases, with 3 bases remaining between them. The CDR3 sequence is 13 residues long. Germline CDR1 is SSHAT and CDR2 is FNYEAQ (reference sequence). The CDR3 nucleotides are TGTGCCAGCAGCTTAGCGTACAATCAGCCCCAGCATTTT. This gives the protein CASSLAYNQPQHF.

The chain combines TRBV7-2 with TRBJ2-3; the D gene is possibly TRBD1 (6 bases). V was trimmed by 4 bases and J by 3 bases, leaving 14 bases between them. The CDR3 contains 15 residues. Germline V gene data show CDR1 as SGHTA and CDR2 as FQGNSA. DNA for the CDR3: TGTGCCAGCAGCTCGGGATGGACAGTTACAGATACGCAGTATTTT. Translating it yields CASSSGWTVTDTQYF.

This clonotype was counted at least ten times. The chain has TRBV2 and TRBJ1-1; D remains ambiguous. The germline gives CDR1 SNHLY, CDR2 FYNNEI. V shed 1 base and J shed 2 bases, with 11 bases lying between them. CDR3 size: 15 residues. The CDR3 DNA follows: TGTGCCAGCAGTGAAGGCCCCTCGGGTAACACTGAAGCTTTCTTT. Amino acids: CASSEGPSGNTEAFF.

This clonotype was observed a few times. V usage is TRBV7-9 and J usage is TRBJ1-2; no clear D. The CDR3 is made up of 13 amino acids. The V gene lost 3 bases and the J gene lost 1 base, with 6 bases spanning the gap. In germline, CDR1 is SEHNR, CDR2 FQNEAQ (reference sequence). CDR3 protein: CASSLYNNYGYTF. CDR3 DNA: TGTGCCAGCAGCTTGTATAATAACTATGGCTACACCTTC.

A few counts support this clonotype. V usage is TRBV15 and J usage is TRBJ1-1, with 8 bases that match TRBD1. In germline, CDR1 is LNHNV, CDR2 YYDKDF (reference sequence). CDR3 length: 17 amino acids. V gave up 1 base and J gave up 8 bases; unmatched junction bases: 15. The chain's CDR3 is CATSRARTGRHAGEAFF. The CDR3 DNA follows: TGTGCCACCAGCAGAGCCCGGACAGGGCGACACGCGGGGGAAGCTTTCTTT.

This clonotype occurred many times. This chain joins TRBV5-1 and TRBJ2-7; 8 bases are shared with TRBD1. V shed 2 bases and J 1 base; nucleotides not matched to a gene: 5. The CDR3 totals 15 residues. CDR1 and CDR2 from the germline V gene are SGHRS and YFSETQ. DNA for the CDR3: TGCGCCAGCAGCTTCTCGGACAGGGCATCCTACGAGCAGTACTTC. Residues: CASSFSDRASYEQYF.

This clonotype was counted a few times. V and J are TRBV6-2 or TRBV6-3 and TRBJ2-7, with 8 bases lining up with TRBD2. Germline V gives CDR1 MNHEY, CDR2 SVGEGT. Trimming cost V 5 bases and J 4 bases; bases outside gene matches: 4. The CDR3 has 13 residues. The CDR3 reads CASSRSGVYEQYF. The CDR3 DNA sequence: TGTGCCAGCAGTCGTAGCGGGGTATACGAGCAGTACTTC.

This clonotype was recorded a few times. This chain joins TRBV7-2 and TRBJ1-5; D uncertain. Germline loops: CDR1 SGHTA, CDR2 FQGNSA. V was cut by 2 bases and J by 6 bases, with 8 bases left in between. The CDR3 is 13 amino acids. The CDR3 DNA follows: TGTGCCAGCAGCTTATGGGGTACTCAGCCCCAGCATTTT. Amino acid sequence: CASSLWGTQPQHF. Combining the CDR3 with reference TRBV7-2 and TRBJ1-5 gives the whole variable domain GAGVSQSPSNKVTEKGKDVELRCDPISGHTALYWYRQSLGQGLEFLIYFQGNSAPDKSGLPSDRFSAERTGGSVSTLTIQRTQQEDSAVYLCASSLWGTQPQHFGDGTRLSIL.